Listed here is a single T cell receptor (beta chain). Its antigen is not identified. The source of the sample is a study of cytomegalovirus exposure and HLA in healthy donors. V dropped 1 base and J dropped 0; count of bases not matched to a gene: 6. Germline V lookup: CDR1 SGHDT, CDR2 YYEEEE. The CDR3 has 17 amino acids. Primers included in the PCR were 60 Vbeta and 13 Jbeta primers. Generated by immunoSEQ multiplex PCR, the TCRdb table keeps only in-frame clones and is missing some. The table shows some 91,000 clones, with around 77% occurring only once. Points from the study as a whole: Per a later analysis, HLA-associated TCR beta chains showed more clonal expansion than other, equally common TCR beta chains. Confirmation in vitro established that a few CMV-associated chains were specific for CMV antigens.

V gene TRBV5-6 combines with J gene TRBJ2-7, with 11 bases that match TRBD2. The origin of this receptor is a man aged 40-55 years in good health and CMV-seronegative. Sequenced sample: PBMCs. CDR3 loop: CASSLQGTSGLSYEQYF. The CDR3 DNA reads TGTGCCAGCAGCTTGCAAGGGACTAGCGGACTCTCCTACGAGCAGTACTTC.